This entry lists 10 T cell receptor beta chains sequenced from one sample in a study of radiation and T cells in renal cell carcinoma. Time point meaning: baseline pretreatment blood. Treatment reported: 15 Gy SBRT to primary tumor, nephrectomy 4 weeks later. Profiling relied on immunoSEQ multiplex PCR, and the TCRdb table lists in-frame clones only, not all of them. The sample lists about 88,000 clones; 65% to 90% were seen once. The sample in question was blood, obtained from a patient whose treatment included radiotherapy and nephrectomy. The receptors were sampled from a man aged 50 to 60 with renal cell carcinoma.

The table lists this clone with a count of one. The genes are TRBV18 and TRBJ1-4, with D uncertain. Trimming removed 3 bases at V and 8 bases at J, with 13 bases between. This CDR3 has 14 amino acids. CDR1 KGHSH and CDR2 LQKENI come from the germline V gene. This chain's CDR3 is CASSPTLKGEKLFF. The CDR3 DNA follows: TGTGCCAGCTCACCTACTCTCAAAGGGGAAAAACTGTTTTTT.

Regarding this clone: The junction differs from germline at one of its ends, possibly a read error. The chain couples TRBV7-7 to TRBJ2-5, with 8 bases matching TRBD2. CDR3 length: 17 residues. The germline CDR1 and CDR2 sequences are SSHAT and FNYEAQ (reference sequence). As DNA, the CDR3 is TGTGCTAGCAGCTTACATAGCCAGCGGGAGATCCAAGAGACCCAGTACTTC. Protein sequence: CASSLHSQREIQETQYF.

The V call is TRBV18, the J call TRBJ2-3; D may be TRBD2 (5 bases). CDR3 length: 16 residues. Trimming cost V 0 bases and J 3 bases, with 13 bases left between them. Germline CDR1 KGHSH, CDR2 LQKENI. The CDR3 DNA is TGTGCCAGCTCACCACCGGACCGGGATTGGACAGATACGCAGTATTTT. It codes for CASSPPDRDWTDTQYF.

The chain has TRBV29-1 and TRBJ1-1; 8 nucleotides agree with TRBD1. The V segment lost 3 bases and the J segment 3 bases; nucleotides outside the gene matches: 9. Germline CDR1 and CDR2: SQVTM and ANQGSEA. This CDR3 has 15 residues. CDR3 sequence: CSVEGAGGAHTEAFF. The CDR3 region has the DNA TGCAGCGTTGAGGGGGCAGGGGGCGCGCACACTGAAGCTTTCTTT.

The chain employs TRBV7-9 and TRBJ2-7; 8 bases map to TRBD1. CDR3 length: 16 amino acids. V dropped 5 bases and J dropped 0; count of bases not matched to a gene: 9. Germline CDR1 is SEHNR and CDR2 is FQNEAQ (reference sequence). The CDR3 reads CASSGDRTGSSYEQYF. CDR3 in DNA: TGTGCCAGCAGCGGGGATCGGACAGGGAGCTCCTACGAGCAGTACTTC.

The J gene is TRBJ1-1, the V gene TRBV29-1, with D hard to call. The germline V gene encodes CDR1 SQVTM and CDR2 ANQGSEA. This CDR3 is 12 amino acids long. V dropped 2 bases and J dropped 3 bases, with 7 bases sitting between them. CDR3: CSVELGDTEAFF. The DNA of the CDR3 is TGCAGCGTTGAATTGGGCGACACTGAAGCTTTCTTT.

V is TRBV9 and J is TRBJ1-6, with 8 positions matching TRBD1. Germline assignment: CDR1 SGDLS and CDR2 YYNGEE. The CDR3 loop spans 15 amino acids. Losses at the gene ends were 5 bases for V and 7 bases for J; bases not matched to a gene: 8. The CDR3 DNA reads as TGTGCCAGCAGTGTTACAGGGGGAGAGAATTCACCCCTCCACTTT. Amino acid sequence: CASSVTGGENSPLHF.

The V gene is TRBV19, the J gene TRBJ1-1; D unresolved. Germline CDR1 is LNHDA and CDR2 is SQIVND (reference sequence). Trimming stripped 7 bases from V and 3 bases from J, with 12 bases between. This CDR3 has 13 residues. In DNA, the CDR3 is TGTGCCAGTACTGAGACACCCTACACTGAAGCTTTCTTT. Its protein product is CASTETPYTEAFF.

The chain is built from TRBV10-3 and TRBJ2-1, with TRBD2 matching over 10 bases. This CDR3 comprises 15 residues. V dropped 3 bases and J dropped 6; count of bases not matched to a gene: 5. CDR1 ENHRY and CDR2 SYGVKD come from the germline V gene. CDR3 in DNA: TGTGCCATCAGTGAAGGGCTAGCGGGAGTCAATGAGCAGTTCTTC. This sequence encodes CAISEGLAGVNEQFF.

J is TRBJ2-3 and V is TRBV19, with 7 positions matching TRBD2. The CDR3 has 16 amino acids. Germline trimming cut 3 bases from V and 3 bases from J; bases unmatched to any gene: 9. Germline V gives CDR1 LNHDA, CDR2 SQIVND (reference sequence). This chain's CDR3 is CASSIRGGRATDTQYF. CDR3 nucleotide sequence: TGTGCCAGTAGTATTCGGGGCGGGAGAGCTACAGATACGCAGTATTTT.